These 16 T cell receptor beta chains were all obtained from the same sample, sequenced in a study of monozygotic twins with inflammatory bowel disease. TCRdb reprocessed the 5' RACE reads, keeping one entry per CDR3 protein, no DNA. This sample's clone table lists under 150,000 distinct CDR3 sequences. The sample was blood. Receptors were obtained from a human donor with ulcerative colitis or Crohn's disease, or a healthy co-twin of an affected twin (not recorded which).

V and J are TRBV29-1 and TRBJ1-2; TCRdb picks TRBD1, but there is no DNA to check that call. This CDR3 spans 14 amino acids. Germline loops: CDR1 SQVTM, CDR2 ANQGSEA. The CDR3 loop is CSVETPDRNRGYTF.

The J gene is TRBJ2-3, the V gene TRBV7-7; TCRdb names TRBD2, which stays unverified in the absence of DNA. Per the germline V gene, CDR1 is SSHAT and CDR2 is FNYEAQ (reference sequence). The CDR3 runs 16 residues. The CDR3 sequence: CASSSGLAGSGGTQYF.

The gene calls are TRBV10-3 and TRBJ1-3. Germline loops: CDR1 ENHRY, CDR2 SYGVKD. The CDR3 is 15 amino acids. This CDR3 is CAISESISSGNTIYF.

The chain carries TRBV20-1 and TRBJ2-1; as DNA is missing, the TRBD1 call by TCRdb cannot be tested. Germline V gene sequence: CDR1 DFQATT, CDR2 SNEGSKA (reference sequence). The CDR3 has 14 amino acids. CDR3 in amino acids: CSASRGVGYNEQFF.

The chain links TRBV6-5 to TRBJ2-7; the TRBD1 assignment by TCRdb is unverifiable without DNA. The CDR3 length is 16 residues. Germline-derived CDR1 and CDR2 are MNHEY and SVGAGI. CDR3 loop: CASSYKTGVVKDEQYF.

The chain combines TRBV27 with TRBJ2-7; TCRdb indicates TRBD2, and absent DNA this call remains unverified. CDR3 size: 14 residues. The germline V gene has CDR1 MNHEY and CDR2 SMNVEV (reference sequence). CDR3 region: CASSSLAGIGEQYF.

V usage is TRBV2 and J usage is TRBJ1-5; the TCRdb D gene call, TRBD1, has no DNA to confirm it. The CDR3 extends over 14 amino acids. Germline loops: CDR1 SNHLY, CDR2 FYNNEI. The CDR3 reads CASSGEGGAQPQHF. Using reference TRBV2 and TRBJ1-5 for the parts outside the CDR3, the full variable domain is EPEVTQTPSHQVTQMGQEVILRCVPISNHLYFYWYRQILGQKVEFLVSFYNNEISEKSEIFDDQFSVERPDGSNFTLKIRSTKLEDSAMYFCASSGEGGAQPQHFGDGTRLSIL.

The J gene is TRBJ2-2, the V gene TRBV4-3. CDR3 length: 15 amino acids. Germline V gene lookup returns CDR1 LGHNA and CDR2 YSLEER. The CDR3 loop is CASSQEVISPGSCFF.

The gene calls are TRBV5-5 and TRBJ1-1. Per germline, CDR1 SGHKS and CDR2 YYEKEE (reference sequence). CDR3 length equals 14 residues. The CDR3 reads CASSLGFQNTEAFF. The full variable domain, completed using reference TRBV5-5 and TRBJ1-1, is DAGVTQSPTHLIKTRGQQVTLRCSPISGHKSVSWYQQVLGQGPQFIFQYYEKEERGRGNFPDRFSARQFPNYSSELNVNALLLGDSALYLCASSLGFQNTEAFFGQGTRLTVV.

The chain combines TRBV6-2 or TRBV6-3 with TRBJ2-7; TCRdb reports TRBD1, a call that lacks DNA to check it against. CDR1 is MNHEY, CDR2 SVGEGT, per germline. The CDR3 contains 17 residues. The CDR3 reads CASSYPQQGRSSYEQYF.

V gene TRBV20-1 combines with J gene TRBJ2-7; TCRdb gives TRBD1 as the D gene, but with no DNA this cannot be confirmed. CDR1 DFQATT and CDR2 SNEGSKA come from the germline V gene (reference sequence). The CDR3 contains 15 residues. CDR3 region: CSANRQGFPPMWQYF.

V usage is TRBV11-2 and J usage is TRBJ1-2. CDR3 length: 13 amino acids. Germline values: CDR1 SGHAT, CDR2 FQNNGV. The CDR3 sequence: CASSPSGPYGYTF.

This sequence joins TRBV20-1 and TRBJ2-6; without DNA, the TCRdb call of TRBD1 cannot be checked. The CDR3 consists of 12 residues. Germline assignment: CDR1 DFQATT and CDR2 SNEGSKA (reference sequence). The CDR3 loop is CSGQSGANVLTF.

The V gene is TRBV9, the J gene TRBJ2-3; TCRdb returns TRBD2, unconfirmable since there is no DNA. The CDR3 has 18 amino acids. Germline CDR1 SGDLS, CDR2 YYNGEE. CDR3 loop: CASSVATSSGGALDTQYF. Full variable domain (missing parts from reference TRBV9 and TRBJ2-3): DSGVTQTPKHLITATGQRVTLRCSPRSGDLSVYWYQQSLDQGLQFLIQYYNGEERAKGNILERFSAQQFPDLHSELNLSSLELGDSALYFCASSVATSSGGALDTQYFGPGTRLTVL.

The J gene is TRBJ2-1, the V gene TRBV7-2; TCRdb's D call, TRBD2, is unchecked because there is no DNA. CDR3 length equals 16 residues. CDR1 is SGHTA, CDR2 FQGNSA, per germline. The CDR3 protein is CASSFKSGGGNNEQFF.

The V call is TRBV12-3 or TRBV12-4, the J call TRBJ2-1. This CDR3 has 14 residues. This CDR3 is CASRPGGSYNEQFF.